The 32 T cell receptor beta chains below were found in one sample sequenced in a study of regulatory T cells in long-lasting Graves disease. Through Arm-PCR of CDR3 regions and iRepertoire HTBI primers, TCR beta libraries were built. TCRdb re-called the multiplex PCR reads through MiXCR, storing one row per CDR3 protein. This table holds around 460,000 distinct CDR3 sequences, 14% found once. Time point: newly diagnosed GD, antithyroid drugs for less than 3 months. There was RNA extracted from PBMCs, and the TCR library was made from it. This sample was shared with a second study, whose subject was T cells in Graves' hyperthyroidism and ophthalmopathy.

The sequenced sample was peripheral blood mononuclear cells (PBMCs), obtained at new diagnosis, from a patient treated with antithyroid drugs. These receptors were obtained from a woman aged 45-65 years with Graves disease.

At least ten counts were recorded for this clonotype. The chain has TRBV6-1 and TRBJ1-5; possible D gene TRBD1, 6 bases. The germline V gene encodes CDR1 MNHNS and CDR2 SASEGT. The CDR3 extends over 15 amino acids. Trimming stripped 7 bases from V and 7 bases from J, with 20 bases between. The CDR3 DNA reads as TGTGCCAGCACCGACGTGGGAGGGGGTGACCAGCCCCAGCATTTT. Its translation: CASTDVGGGDQPQHF.

In this sample, this clonotype turned up many times. V usage is TRBV28 and J usage is TRBJ1-1, with 7 bases matching TRBD1. This CDR3 region has 18 residues. Unmatched junction bases numbered 20, after V lost 4 bases and J lost 6 bases. Germline V gene sequence: CDR1 MDHEN, CDR2 SYDVKM. This CDR3 is CASSSPWTGGGDNSEAFF. DNA for the CDR3: TGTGCCAGCAGTTCCCCCTGGACAGGTGGGGGCGATAATTCTGAAGCTTTCTTT.

In this sample, this clonotype turned up a few times. This rearrangement joins TRBV6-1 to TRBJ1-5, with TRBD1 as a possible D gene (5 bases). Germline CDR1 reads MNHNS; CDR2 reads SASEGT. This CDR3 has 15 amino acids. Between the trimmed V and J ends, which lost 7 bases and 2 bases, there was a span of 15 bases. DNA of the CDR3: TGTGCCAGCAAGGACGGCGGGACCCGCAATCAGCCCCAGCATTTT. It specifies CASKDGGTRNQPQHF.

In nucleotides, the CDR3 is TGTGCCAGCAGCGCTTTTCGGACAGAGAATCAGCCCCAGCATTTT. Protein sequence: CASSAFRTENQPQHF. This chain joins TRBV7-2 and TRBJ1-5; possibly TRBD1 for D (6 bases). The germline V and J ends were trimmed by 5 bases and 4 bases, with 15 bases remaining between them. From germline, CDR1 is SGHTA and CDR2 FQGNSA. The CDR3 spans 15 residues.

This clonotype occurred many times. V and J are TRBV5-1 and TRBJ2-3, with D maybe TRBD1 (6 bases). The CDR3 is 16 residues long. The V end lost 5 bases, the J end lost 0 bases, and 16 bases lay between the germline ends. Germline loops: CDR1 SGHRS, CDR2 YFSETQ. The CDR3 DNA follows: TGCGCCAGCAGGAGACAGGCAACCCCAAGCACAGATACGCAGTATTTT. Translation: CASRRQATPSTDTQYF.

This clonotype was seen at least ten times. V and J are TRBV5-5 and TRBJ1-4; D might be TRBD1 (6 bases). Germline V gene sequence: CDR1 SGHKS, CDR2 YYEKEE (reference sequence). Trimming cost V 5 bases and J 5 bases, with 16 bases left between them. The CDR3 runs 15 residues. The CDR3 DNA reads as TGTGCCAGCAGATTCAGGACAGCGGGAAATGAAAAACTGTTTTTT. Translating it yields CASRFRTAGNEKLFF.

This clonotype was recorded at least ten times. The chain recombines TRBV14 with TRBJ2-2; D gene unclear. V lost 5 bases to trimming and J lost 1 base, with 5 bases between them. Per germline, CDR1 SGHDN and CDR2 FVKESK. This CDR3 contains 13 residues. CDR3 region: CASSNRNTGELFF. Here the CDR3 DNA reads TGTGCCAGCAGCAACAGGAACACCGGGGAGCTGTTTTTT.

The chain links TRBV28 to TRBJ1-2, with D possibly TRBD1 on 5 matching bases. The CDR3 has 13 residues. Germline-derived CDR1 and CDR2 are MDHEN and SYDVKM. Between the trimmed V and J ends, which lost 4 bases and 8 bases, there was a span of 14 bases. CDR3 region: CASSWGGRGGYTF. The CDR3 bases are TGTGCCAGCAGTTGGGGGGGGAGGGGCGGCTACACCTTC.

In this sample, this clonotype turned up many times. The V gene is TRBV27, the J gene TRBJ2-1; D is possibly TRBD1 (5 bases). Trimming cost V 2 bases and J 0 bases, with 20 bases left between them. Looked up from germline, CDR1 is MNHEY and CDR2 is SMNVEV (reference sequence). This CDR3 has 19 amino acids. The CDR3 nucleotides are TGTGCCAGCAGTTTAAGGGGCAGAAGCGAACATAGCTCCTACAATGAGCAGTTCTTC. This sequence encodes CASSLRGRSEHSSYNEQFF.

This clonotype was counted a few times. CDR3 sequence reads: CASSLSRVNYGYTF. The CDR3 DNA reads TGTGCCAGCAGTTTATCACGAGTTAACTATGGCTACACCTTC. V usage is TRBV27 and J usage is TRBJ1-2; D call uncertain. The germline V gene has CDR1 MNHEY and CDR2 SMNVEV (reference sequence). Trimming took 0 bases from V and 1 from J, leaving 6 bases between them. This CDR3 has 14 amino acids.

This clonotype has at least ten counts. This rearrangement joins TRBV20-1 to TRBJ2-1; 12 nucleotides align to TRBD1. The CDR3 totals 16 residues. V lost 4 bases and J lost 0; bases outside the gene matches: 4. Germline CDR1 DFQATT, CDR2 SNEGSKA (reference sequence). The CDR3 spells CSAKGQGAFSYNEQFF. The CDR3 DNA reads as TGCAGTGCTAAGGGACAGGGGGCTTTCTCCTACAATGAGCAGTTCTTC.

This clonotype was counted at least ten times. The gene calls are TRBV11-2 and TRBJ2-7, with D perhaps matching TRBD1 (5 bases). This CDR3 spans 16 amino acids. V lost 5 bases and J lost 1, with 18 bases in between. The germline gives CDR1 SGHAT, CDR2 FQNNGV. CDR3 in amino acids: CASSRDSPVLSYEQYF. CDR3 nucleotides: TGTGCCAGCAGCCGTGACAGCCCAGTCCTTTCCTACGAGCAGTACTTC. The whole variable domain, remainder taken from reference TRBV11-2 and TRBJ2-7, is EAGVAQSPRYKIIEKRQSVAFWCNPISGHATLYWYQQILGQGPKLLIQFQNNGVVDDSQLPKDRFSAERLKGVDSTLKIQPAKLEDSAVYLCASSRDSPVLSYEQYFGPGTRLTVT.

The table lists this clonotype with many counts. The genes are TRBV7-2 and TRBJ2-3; 7 bases are shared with TRBD2. Trimming took 4 bases from V and 6 from J; bases not matched to a gene: 7. Germline V gives CDR1 SGHTA, CDR2 FQGNSA. This CDR3 is 14 amino acids long. CDR3 in amino acids: CASSWDYTGDTQYF. CDR3 nucleotides: TGTGCCAGCAGCTGGGACTACACGGGGGATACGCAGTATTTT.

This clonotype was seen a few times. J is TRBJ1-4 and V is TRBV6-1, with D uncertain. V lost 6 bases and J lost 8, with 16 bases in between. This CDR3 contains 14 residues. The germline V gene has CDR1 MNHNS and CDR2 SASEGT. The CDR3, as DNA: TGTGCCAGCAGCCGTACGAGGGTACGGGAAAAACTGTTTTTT. This translates into CASSRTRVREKLFF.

The V gene is TRBV6-1, the J gene TRBJ1-5; D uncertain. With 7 bases removed from V and 0 bases from J, the gap between germline ends came to 10 bases. Germline CDR1 reads MNHNS; CDR2 reads SASEGT. This CDR3 is built from 14 residues. The CDR3 DNA reads as TGTGCCAGCACCACCACAAATAGCAATCAGCCCCAGCATTTT. Translated, it gives CASTTTNSNQPQHF.

The chain recombines TRBV29-1 with TRBJ2-1; 9 bases fit TRBD2. V shed 4 bases and J 4 bases; nucleotides not matched to a gene: 5. Germline-derived CDR1 and CDR2 are SQVTM and ANQGSEA. The CDR3 length is 14 residues. The CDR3 sequence is CSVGLADSYNEQFF. As DNA, the CDR3 is TGCAGCGTTGGACTAGCGGACTCATACAATGAGCAGTTCTTC.

The rearrangement joins TRBV9 to TRBJ1-2, with D possibly being TRBD1 (5 bases). Trimming stripped 0 bases from V and 2 bases from J, with 8 bases between. This CDR3 spans 14 amino acids. CDR1 SGDLS and CDR2 YYNGEE come from the germline V gene. The DNA of the CDR3 is TGTGCCAGCAGCGTAGGGACACCGAACTATGGCTACACCTTC. Its protein is CASSVGTPNYGYTF.

This clonotype came up many times. Because the CDR3's place on the DNA is in doubt, the DNA is left out and the CDR3 is given as listed by TCRdb. V gene TRBV28 combines with J gene TRBJ2-7; the DNA was not compared with TRBD1, the D call given in the table. Looked up from germline, CDR1 is MDHEN and CDR2 is SYDVKM. The CDR3 extends over 15 residues, inclusive of both ends. The CDR3 here is CASSFFGQGADEQYF.

This clonotype was seen at least ten times. CDR3: CASSPGGINTEAFF. CDR3 sequence (DNA): TGTGCCAGCAGCCCTGGTGGGATCAACACTGAAGCTTTCTTT. J is TRBJ1-1 and V is TRBV7-8; no clear D gene. This CDR3 is built from 14 residues. V gave up 5 bases and J gave up 2 bases, with 12 bases separating them. Germline-derived CDR1 and CDR2 are SGHVS and FQNEAQ.

This clonotype was observed many times. The chain links TRBV6-5 to TRBJ2-7; 10 bases match TRBD1. This CDR3 has 15 residues. Germline V gene lookup returns CDR1 MNHEY and CDR2 SVGAGI. V was clipped by 3 bases and J by 3 bases; unmatched bases: 5. The chain's CDR3 is CASSYRTGGFYEQYF. As DNA, the CDR3 is TGTGCCAGCAGTTATCGGACAGGGGGTTTCTACGAGCAGTACTTC.

This clonotype was counted at least ten times. This chain uses TRBV9 with TRBJ1-1, with D possibly TRBD1 on 6 matching bases. The germline CDR1 and CDR2 sequences are SGDLS and YYNGEE. This CDR3 region has 16 residues. The germline V and J ends were trimmed by 0 bases and 4 bases, with 16 bases remaining between them. The CDR3 DNA reads TGTGCCAGCAGCGTAGAAGGGGGGGCCTTCCCCACTGAAGCTTTCTTT. Protein product: CASSVEGGAFPTEAFF.

At least ten counts were recorded for this clonotype. The V call is TRBV27, the J call TRBJ1-1; D is perhaps TRBD1 (5 bases). The CDR3 runs to 16 residues. The V end was cut by 1 base, the J end by 0 bases, with 12 bases between. The germline gives CDR1 MNHEY, CDR2 SMNVEV (reference sequence). Written as DNA, the CDR3 is TGTGCCAGCAGTTTATTTTCCGGGACGGTGAACACTGAAGCTTTCTTT. Translating it yields CASSLFSGTVNTEAFF.

This clonotype was counted between two and nine times. The chain links TRBV20-1 to TRBJ2-7; TRBD1 or TRBD2 may be the D gene (7 bases each). In germline, CDR1 is DFQATT, CDR2 SNEGSKA (reference sequence). The CDR3 has 16 amino acids. The V gene lost 5 bases and the J gene lost 3 bases, with 23 bases spanning the gap. CDR3 loop: CSAFGGGRDYNYEQYF. The CDR3, as DNA: TGCAGTGCTTTCGGAGGGGGCCGGGACTACAACTACGAGCAGTACTTC.

This clonotype occurred a few times. This chain connects TRBV20-1 to TRBJ2-7, with a possible D match to TRBD2 (6 bases). This CDR3 region has 14 residues. The ends were cut back, 3 bases at V and 3 bases at J, with 15 bases in the middle. Germline lookup yields CDR1 DFQATT and CDR2 SNEGSKA (reference sequence). CDR3 coding DNA: TGCAGTGCTAGTCCTTCGGGGGACGGCTACGAGCAGTACTTC. Its translation is CSASPSGDGYEQYF.

Note on this clonotype: This may come from a read error, since a much larger clone is one base off. The chain recombines TRBV27 with TRBJ2-3, with TRBD2 identical over 9 bases. The length of the CDR3 is 19 residues. The V and J ends lost 1 base and 4 bases, in that order; junction bases with no gene match: 15. Germline V gives CDR1 MNHEY, CDR2 SMNVEV (reference sequence). The CDR3 coding sequence is TGTGCCAGCAGTTTATGGGGGGCTAGCGGGACGGTTGGGGCAGATACGCAGTATTTT. This gives the protein CASSLWGASGTVGADTQYF.

This clonotype was counted ten times or more. The chain couples TRBV11-2 to TRBJ1-2, with 7 bases fitting TRBD1. V was pared by 2 bases and J by 8 bases, with 14 bases of the junction left unmatched. The V gene's germline CDR1 is SGHAT and CDR2 FQNNGV. The CDR3 totals 16 residues. CDR3 bases: TGTGCCAGCAGCTTATCCCCACAGGGGAACTTGCACGGCTACACCTTC. As protein: CASSLSPQGNLHGYTF.

The sample holds a few counts of this clonotype. The V gene is TRBV7-2, the J gene TRBJ2-3; possibly TRBD2 for D (5 bases). TRBJ2-5 matches the DNA end more closely, so the J call is doubtful. The CDR3 is 13 amino acids. Per the germline V gene, CDR1 is SGHTA and CDR2 is FQGNSA. The CDR3 DNA follows: TGTGCCAGCAGCTTAGGACTACCGGAGACCCAGTACTTC. Residues: CASSLGLPETQYF.

Details on this clonotype: This clone may be a read error of a much larger clone one base away. The chain joins TRBV7-8 to TRBJ2-1; D not resolved. The assigned J gene may be wrong: the sequence end matches TRBJ2-5 better. The CDR3 spans 13 residues. Germline V gives CDR1 SGHVS, CDR2 FQNEAQ. The CDR3 loop is CVSRKTRGETQYF. The CDR3 region has the DNA TGTGTCAGCAGGAAAACACGTGGGGAGACCCAGTACTTC.

This clonotype was seen repeatedly, ten times or more. The chain links TRBV5-1 to TRBJ2-3; D remains unclear. From germline, CDR1 is SGHRS and CDR2 YFSETQ. V lost 4 bases and J lost 0, with 6 bases in between. The CDR3 runs to 13 residues. Here the CDR3 reads CASSGPSTDTQYF. The CDR3 region has the DNA TGCGCCAGCAGCGGGCCTAGCACAGATACGCAGTATTTT.

CDR3 sequence (DNA): TGTGCCAGCAGCCAGGGGGTGTGCGAGCAGTACTTC. Translating gives CASSQGVCEQYF. The rearrangement uses TRBV3-1 and TRBJ2-7, with D tentatively TRBD1 or TRBD2 (5 bases each). V shed 3 bases and J shed 6 bases, with 9 bases lying between them. The CDR3 spans 12 residues. Germline V gene sequence: CDR1 LGHDT, CDR2 YNNKEL (reference sequence).

This clonotype has more than one count but fewer than ten. CDR3 sequence: CASRPGQTNGYTF. Here the CDR3 DNA reads TGTGCCAGTAGACCGGGACAGACAAATGGCTACACCTTC. The chain recombines TRBV19 with TRBJ1-2; 7 bases line up with TRBD1. Trimming at V came to 6 bases and at J to 6 bases, leaving 7 bases not matched to a gene. CDR3 length: 13 amino acids. Germline V CDR1 and CDR2: LNHDA, SQIVND (reference sequence).

This clonotype was recorded many times. The V gene is TRBV7-4, the J gene TRBJ2-7; a weak D match, TRBD1 (5 bases). Trimming cost V 6 bases and J 3 bases, with 18 bases left between them. Germline V CDR1 and CDR2: SGHVT, SQSDAQ. The CDR3 loop spans 15 amino acids. The DNA of the CDR3 is TGTGCCAGCAGTTTATTGAGGACAACTGGCTACGAGCAGTACTTC. Amino acid sequence: CASSLLRTTGYEQYF.